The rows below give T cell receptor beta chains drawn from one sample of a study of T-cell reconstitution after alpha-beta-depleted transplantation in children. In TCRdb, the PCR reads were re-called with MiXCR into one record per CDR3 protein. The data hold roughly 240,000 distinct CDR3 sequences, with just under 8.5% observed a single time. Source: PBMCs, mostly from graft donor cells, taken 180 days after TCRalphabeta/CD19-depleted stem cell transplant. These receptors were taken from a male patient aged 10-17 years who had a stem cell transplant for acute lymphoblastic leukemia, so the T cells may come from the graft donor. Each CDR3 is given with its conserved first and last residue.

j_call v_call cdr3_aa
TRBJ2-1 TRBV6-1 CASRLKGSSYNEQFF
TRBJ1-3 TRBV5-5 CASSPGPAPGNTIYF
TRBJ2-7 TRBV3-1 CASSQDMLAVSYEQYF
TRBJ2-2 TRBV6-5 CASSPDRAVLYTGELFF
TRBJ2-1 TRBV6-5 CASYGGGTSGRGEQFF
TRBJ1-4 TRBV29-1 CSVEDRARGLLFF
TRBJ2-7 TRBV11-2 CASSAGQGGSYEQYF
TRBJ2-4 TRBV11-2 CASSLEGGRAKNIQYF
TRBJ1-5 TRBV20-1 CSARDGTGIPQHF
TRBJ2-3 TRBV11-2 CASSSRTSGSGSTDTQYF
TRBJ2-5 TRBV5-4 CASSLVGRQETQYF
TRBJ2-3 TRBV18 CASSPPRGDTQYF
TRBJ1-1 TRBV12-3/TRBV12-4 CASRGGLNTEAFF
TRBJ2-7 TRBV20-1 CSARDLLSGRAYEQYF
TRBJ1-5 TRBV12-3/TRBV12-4 CASSTWQGIQPQHF
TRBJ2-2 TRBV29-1 CSSGRGHPNTGELFF
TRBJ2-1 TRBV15 CATRSENSYNEQFF
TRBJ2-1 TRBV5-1 CASSLSSRNEQFF
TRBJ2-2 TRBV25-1 CASSESVTGNTGELFF
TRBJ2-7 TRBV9 CASSVDGRAYEQYF
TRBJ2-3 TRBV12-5 CASGLGSRQGRKADTQYF
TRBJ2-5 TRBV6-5 CASSFLASQETQYF
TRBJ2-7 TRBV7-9 CASSLVPSGRLVYEQYF
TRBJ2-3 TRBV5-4 CASSVAEVVSTDTQYF
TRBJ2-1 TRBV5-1 CASSRGTSGVYNEQFF
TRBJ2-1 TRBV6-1 CASSMDSPNEQFF
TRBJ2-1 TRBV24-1 CATGLAGINEQFF
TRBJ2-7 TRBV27 CASSWNHEQYF
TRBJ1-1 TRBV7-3 CASSSGTDTEAFF
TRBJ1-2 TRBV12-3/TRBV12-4 CASSSPSRTYGYTF
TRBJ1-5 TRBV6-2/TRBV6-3 CASSYSTLLGGQPQHF
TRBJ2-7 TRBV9 CASSVLGAGAIYEQYF
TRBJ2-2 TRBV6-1 CASRPGTTWELFF
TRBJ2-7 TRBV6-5 CASSYSTWGTGLDYEQYF
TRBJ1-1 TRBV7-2 CASSLDLQGKTEAFF
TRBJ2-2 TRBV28 CASSPPRGRGTGELFF
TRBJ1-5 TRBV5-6 CASNSMEDQPQHF
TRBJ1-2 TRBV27 CASSLRDHARWGGYTF
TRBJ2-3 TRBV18 CASSADSTDTQYF
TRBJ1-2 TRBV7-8 CASSWDYGYTF
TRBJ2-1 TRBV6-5 CASTQRLAGAYNEQFF
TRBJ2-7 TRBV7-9 CASSLARSGGYEQYF
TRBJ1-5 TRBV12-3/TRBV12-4 CASSSTGSNQPQHF
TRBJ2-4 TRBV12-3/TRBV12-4 CASSLRVAGQAKNIQYF
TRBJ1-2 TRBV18 CASSPPAVYGYTF